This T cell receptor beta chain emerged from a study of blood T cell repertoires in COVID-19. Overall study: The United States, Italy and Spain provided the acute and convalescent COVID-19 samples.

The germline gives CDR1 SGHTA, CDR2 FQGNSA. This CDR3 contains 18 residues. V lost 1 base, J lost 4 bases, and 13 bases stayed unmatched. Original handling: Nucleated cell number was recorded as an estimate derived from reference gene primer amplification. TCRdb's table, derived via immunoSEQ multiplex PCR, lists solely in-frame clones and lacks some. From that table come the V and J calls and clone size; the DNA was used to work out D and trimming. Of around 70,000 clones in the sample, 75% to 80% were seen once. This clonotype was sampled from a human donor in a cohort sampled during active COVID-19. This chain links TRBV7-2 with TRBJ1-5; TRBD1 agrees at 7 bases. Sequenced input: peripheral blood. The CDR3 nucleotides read TGTGCCAGCAGCTTAGAGGCGCAGGGGGTTTATTGGAATCAGCCCCAGCATTTT. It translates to CASSLEAQGVYWNQPQHF.